This T cell receptor beta chain was observed in a study of T cell responses to AZD1222 COVID-19 vaccine. General study points: The span of vaccine-associated CD4 TCRs extended across spike, with dominance at 160-218 and 743-854. Possibly, clonal diversity was underestimated; donors were largely white British and included more females.

Some clones are missing from TCRdb's copy, which holds only in-frame ones; the method was immunoSEQ multiplex PCR. The table shows some 160,000 clones, with 85% to 95% occurring only once. The ends were cut back, 2 bases at V and 2 bases at J, with 10 bases in the middle. The CDR3 spans 14 residues. Germline assignment: CDR1 SGHRS and CDR2 YFSETQ. Details on this clone: Its target is not known.

Sequenced material: peripheral blood, taken on day 0 of AZD1222 vaccination. V and J are TRBV5-1 and TRBJ2-5, with D maybe TRBD1 (5 bases). The sequence derives from an adult in good health. This chain's CDR3 is CASSFVGDQETQYF. In nucleotides, the CDR3 is TGCGCCAGCAGCTTCGTAGGGGATCAAGAGACCCAGTACTTC.